This record looks at one TCR beta chain sequence and its context. No antigen is known for it. The junction departs from germline at one end; a sequencing error may be responsible. The CDR3 has 16 amino acids. Germline values: CDR1 SGHAT, CDR2 FQNNGV. Each 20-30 mg portion of unsorted bulk tissue served as the source for co-extraction of RNA and DNA. The researchers produced TCR beta cDNA from 400 to 650 ng total RNA with a constant-region primer. Libraries for TCR beta were built through three nested multiplex PCR rounds, which together made up a slightly modified ARM-PCR procedure. A C-beta reverse primer was combined with TRBV1-TRBV30 forward primers in the first two PCR rounds, and each round had roughly 11 cycles. TCRdb re-called the multiplex PCR reads with MiXCR, one entry per CDR3 protein. The sample consists of about 59,000 distinct CDR3 sequences, roughly 70% of them appearing once. The source of the sample is a study of tumor-infiltrating lymphocytes in primary liver carcinoma. Points from the study as a whole: Just about 7-25% of leading clones were found in every one of five regions.

The chain combines TRBV11-2 with TRBJ2-5; weak D call: TRBD1 (5 bases). What was sequenced was liver tumor tissue from sampling region 2. Noted subset: tumor region T2, inferior pole. This clonotype was obtained from a man aged 35 to 55 with primary liver carcinoma and hepatitis B virus infection. CDR3 sequence (DNA): TGTGTCAGCAGCCAAACTCCTGGCAAGGGGAAAGTGACCCAGTACTTC. Translating it yields CVSSQTPGKGKVTQYF. The full variable domain, in which reference TRBV11-2 and TRBJ2-5 provide the parts outside the CDR3, is EAGVAQSPRYKIIEKRQSVAFWCNPISGHATLYWYQQILGQGPKLLIQFQNNGVVDDSQLPKDRFSAERLKGVDSTLKIQPAKLEDSAVYLCVSSQTPGKGKVTQYFGPGTRLLVL.